This T cell receptor (beta chain) was profiled in a study of cytomegalovirus exposure and HLA in healthy donors. Findings of the study overall: V- and J-gene trimming in TCR beta was tied to a missense DCLRE1C variant by an analysis performed later.

This clone was counted once. Antigen unknown. With 60 Vbeta and 13 Jbeta primers, the PCR was carried out. The method was immunoSEQ multiplex PCR; TCRdb's version includes in-frame clones alone and lacks a portion of them. Of approximately 140,000 clones in the sample, approximately 72% are singletons; the top ten hold under 7.5%. The sample taken for sequencing was PBMCs. This receptor was identified in a woman aged 55-70 years in good health and CMV-seronegative.

The CDR3, as DNA: TGTGCCAGCAGCACCGGGACAGGGGGTCTCAACTATGGCTACACCTTC. Translated: CASSTGTGGLNYGYTF. The J gene is TRBJ1-2, the V gene TRBV5-6; TRBD1 matches at 11 bases. Trimming took 4 bases from V and 2 from J; bases not matched to a gene: 7. CDR1 and CDR2 from the germline V gene are SGHDT and YYEEEE. CDR3 length: 16 residues.